This T cell receptor beta chain was retrieved from a study of regulatory T cells in long-lasting Graves disease. General study results and limits: Authors noted too few samples as a limitation.

Remarks on this clonotype: The antigen remains unidentified.

The authors built TCR beta libraries using iRepertoire HTBI primers and Arm-PCR of CDR3 regions. TCRdb re-analysed the multiplex PCR reads in MiXCR, keeping a single row per CDR3 protein. Here the sample spans 430,000 or so distinct CDR3 sequences, around 23% being singletons. The CDR3 runs to 11 residues. Germline V gene data show CDR1 as DFQATT and CDR2 as SNEGSKA (reference sequence). V lost 3 bases to trimming and J lost 12 bases, with 15 bases between them. Time point specified: persistent/refractory GD, antithyroid drugs over 5 years with positive TRAb. Researchers made the TCR library from RNA that was extracted from PBMCs.

This TCR was recovered from a female donor with Graves disease. This specimen was peripheral blood mononuclear cells (PBMCs), taken when the disease was refractory, from a patient treated with antithyroid drugs. The V call is TRBV20-1, the J call TRBJ2-7; the D call may be TRBD1 or TRBD2 (7 bases each). CDR3 DNA sequence: TGCAGTGCTAGGCGGGGGCCAGGGGGGTACTTC. Translation: CSARRGPGGYF.